This T cell receptor (delta chain) was captured by sequencing in a study of gamma delta lymphoproliferative disorders and STAT genes. Study in general: Delta libraries were made per EuroClonality-NGS working group procedure. Study results and limitations: Apart from a couple of gamma clonotypes, major patient clonotypes were public.

TCRdb redid the clone calls on the multiplex PCR reads with CATT. The sample holds some 1,400 delta-chain clones; roughly 0.85% are singletons and the top ten take 47%. With regard to this clone: Its antigen is still unknown. The protein that TCRdb holds for this DNA derives from a much larger clone and differs from the translated DNA at residue 15, which likely indicates a read error; the protein shown here is translated from the DNA.

This CDR3 region has 24 residues. Germline assignment: CDR1 TSWWSYY and CDR2 QGS. V was clipped by 0 bases and J by 0 bases, with 27 bases between them. Genomic DNA from isolated PBMCs served as the sequencing template. The control group comprised age- and sex-matched healthy adult blood donors. Sequencing input: blood. This chain connects TRDV1 to TRDJ3, with D perhaps matching TRDD2 (7 bases). The sequence was obtained from a human donor in good health. The CDR3 loop is CALGELSFFFLRTGNSWDTRQMFF. In nucleotides, the CDR3 is TGTGCTCTTGGGGAACTTTCCTTCTTTTTCCTACGTACTGGGAACTCCTGGGACACCCGACAGATGTTTTTC.